This entry lists 10 T cell receptor beta chains sequenced from one sample in a study of T-cell reconstitution after alpha-beta-depleted transplantation in children. During its preparation, the TCRbeta library received unique molecular identifiers. TCRdb redid the calling of the PCR reads with MiXCR, one entry per CDR3 protein. The sample lists around 440,000 distinct CDR3 sequences; about 16% were seen once. The input for sequencing was PBMCs, mostly from graft donor cells, taken 360 days after TCRalphabeta/CD19-depleted stem cell transplant. All receptors come from a boy in the first two years of life who had a stem cell transplant for Wiskott-Aldrich syndrome, so the T cells may come from the graft donor.

This clonotype was seen a few times. The rearrangement joins TRBV12-3 or TRBV12-4 to TRBJ2-3; D uncertain. V shed 2 bases and J shed 1 base, with 7 bases lying between them. This CDR3 spans 14 amino acids. The CDR3 DNA follows: TGTGCCAGCAGTTTAACGTGGGGCACAGATACGCAGTATTTT. This codes for CASSLTWGTDTQYF.

J is TRBJ2-1 and V is TRBV7-2; 7 bases map to TRBD2. Germline V gene data show CDR1 as SGHTA and CDR2 as FQGNSA. This CDR3 contains 17 residues. V shed 2 bases, J shed 0 bases, and the junction held 7 bases outside the gene matches. CDR3 region: CASSLSSGSPSYNEQFF. CDR3 bases: TGTGCCAGCAGCTTAAGTAGCGGGTCACCCTCCTACAATGAGCAGTTCTTC.

The rearrangement joins TRBV6-2 or TRBV6-3 to TRBJ2-1; 7 bases fit TRBD2. CDR1 is MNHEY, CDR2 SVGEGT, per germline. CDR3 length equals 14 residues. V dropped 7 bases and J dropped 2; count of bases not matched to a gene: 5. The CDR3 reads CASKGAGPYNEQFF. The CDR3 DNA sequence: TGTGCCAGCAAGGGAGCGGGACCCTACAATGAGCAGTTCTTC.

This clonotype was detected a few times. The rearrangement joins TRBV20-1 to TRBJ1-1, with no clear D. The CDR3 consists of 12 residues. The V gene lost 2 bases and the J gene lost 10 bases, with 14 bases spanning the gap. Germline CDR1 DFQATT, CDR2 SNEGSKA (reference sequence). The DNA of the CDR3 is TGCAGTGCTAGAAGGACCGCTAAGGGAGCTTTCTTT. It translates to CSARRTAKGAFF.

This chain joins TRBV3-1 and TRBJ2-1; TRBD2 aligns across 14 bases. The CDR3 has 16 residues. Germline-derived CDR1 and CDR2 are LGHDT and YNNKEL (reference sequence). V trimming: 8 bases; J trimming: 9 bases; junction bases outside the gene matches: 12. CDR3 nucleotides: TGTGCCAGCCCCTTCGGGACTAGCGGGAGCCCCCCTGAGCAGTTCTTC. Protein sequence: CASPFGTSGSPPEQFF.

The chain employs TRBV5-1 and TRBJ2-3; D is unclear. Germline V lookup: CDR1 SGHRS, CDR2 YFSETQ. The CDR3 is made up of 16 amino acids. Trimming stripped 4 bases from V and 1 base from J, with 16 bases between. CDR3 DNA sequence: TGCGCCAGCAGCGGATGGTTTCCTAGGCGCACAGATACGCAGTATTTT. Encoded protein: CASSGWFPRRTDTQYF.

V gene TRBV6-2 or TRBV6-3 combines with J gene TRBJ2-1, with D unclear. Deletions cut 0 bases from V and 0 bases from J, with 12 bases between. The CDR3 loop spans 17 amino acids. Germline CDR1 MNHEY, CDR2 SVGEGT. The CDR3: CASSYSRQDRSYNEQFF. The CDR3 nucleotides read TGTGCCAGCAGTTACTCGAGGCAGGACCGCTCCTACAATGAGCAGTTCTTC.

This clonotype was recorded a few times. The V and J genes are TRBV10-3 and TRBJ2-1; D not certain. The CDR3 length is 13 residues. Germline V gene lookup returns CDR1 ENHRY and CDR2 SYGVKD. V was pared by 4 bases and J by 7 bases, with 11 bases between. The CDR3: CAISAGRNNEQFF. The CDR3 DNA is TGTGCCATCAGTGCTGGACGGAATAATGAGCAGTTCTTC.

This clonotype was recorded at least ten times. The chain combines TRBV5-1 with TRBJ2-1; TRBD1 is a possible D gene (6 bases). The CDR3 contains 16 residues. V was pared by 4 bases and J by 0 bases, with 14 bases between. Looked up from germline, CDR1 is SGHRS and CDR2 is YFSETQ. The CDR3 loop reads CASSTGTIGSYNEQFF. CDR3 in DNA: TGCGCCAGCAGCACAGGGACGATAGGCTCCTACAATGAGCAGTTCTTC.

The chain has TRBV10-3 and TRBJ2-7, with TRBD1 matching over 9 bases. The CDR3 totals 14 residues. J gave up 2 bases and V 10 bases, and 9 bases lay outside the gene matches. CDR1 is ENHRY, CDR2 SYGVKD, per germline. The CDR3 sequence: CANPPGQGTYEQYF. The CDR3 DNA follows: TGTGCCAACCCCCCGGGACAGGGAACCTACGAGCAGTACTTC.